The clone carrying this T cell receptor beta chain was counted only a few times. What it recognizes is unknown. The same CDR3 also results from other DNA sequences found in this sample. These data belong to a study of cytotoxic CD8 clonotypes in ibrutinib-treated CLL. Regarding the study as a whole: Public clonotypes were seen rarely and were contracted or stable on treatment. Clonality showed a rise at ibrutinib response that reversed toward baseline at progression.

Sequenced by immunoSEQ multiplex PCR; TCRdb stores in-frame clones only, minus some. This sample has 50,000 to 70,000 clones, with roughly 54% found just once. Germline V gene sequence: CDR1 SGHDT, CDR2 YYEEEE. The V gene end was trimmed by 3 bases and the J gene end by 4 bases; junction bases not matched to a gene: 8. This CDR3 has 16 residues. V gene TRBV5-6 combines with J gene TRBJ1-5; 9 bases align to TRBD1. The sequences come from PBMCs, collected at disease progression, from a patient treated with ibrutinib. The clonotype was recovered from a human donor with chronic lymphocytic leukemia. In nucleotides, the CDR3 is TGTGCCAGCAGCTGGGGGGGACAGGGATTAAATCAGCCCCAGCATTTT. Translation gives CASSWGGQGLNQPQHF. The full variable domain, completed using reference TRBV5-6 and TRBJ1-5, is DAGVTQSPTHLIKTRGQQVTLRCSPKSGHDTVSWYQQALGQGPQFIFQYYEEEERQRGNFPDRFSGHQFPNYSSELNVNALLLGDSALYLCASSWGGQGLNQPQHFGDGTRLSIL.